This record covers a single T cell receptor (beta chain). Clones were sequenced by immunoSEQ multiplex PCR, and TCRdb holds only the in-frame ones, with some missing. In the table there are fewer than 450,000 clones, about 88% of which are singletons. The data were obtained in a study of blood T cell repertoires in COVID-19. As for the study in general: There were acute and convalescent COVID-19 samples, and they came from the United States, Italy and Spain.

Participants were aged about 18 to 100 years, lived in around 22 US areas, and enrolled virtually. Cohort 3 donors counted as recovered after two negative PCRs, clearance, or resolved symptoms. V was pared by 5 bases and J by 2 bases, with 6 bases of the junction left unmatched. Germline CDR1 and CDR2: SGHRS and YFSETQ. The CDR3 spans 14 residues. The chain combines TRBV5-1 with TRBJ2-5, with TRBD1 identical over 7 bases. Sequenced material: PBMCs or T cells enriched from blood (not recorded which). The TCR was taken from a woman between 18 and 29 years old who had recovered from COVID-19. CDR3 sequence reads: CASSKGTAQETQYF. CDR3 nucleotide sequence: TGCGCCAGCAGTAAAGGGACAGCACAAGAGACCCAGTACTTC.